Shown below are 5 T cell receptor beta chains from a single sample sequenced in a study of blood T cell repertoires in COVID-19. Clones were sequenced by immunoSEQ multiplex PCR, and TCRdb holds only the in-frame ones, with some missing. In the table there are about 250,000 clones, more than 70% of which are singletons. The sample was peripheral blood. All receptors derive from a woman aged 30 to 39 with COVID-19, enrolled during active disease.

The chain uses TRBV18 and TRBJ1-5, with TRBD1 as a possible D gene (5 bases). Germline CDR1 reads KGHSH; CDR2 reads LQKENI. V was shortened by 2 bases and J by 0 bases, with 20 bases between the two germline ends. This CDR3 has 19 residues. DNA of the CDR3: TGTGCCAGCTCACCAGTTTTTCGACAGACAACATATAGCAATCAGCCCCAGCATTTT. As protein: CASSPVFRQTTYSNQPQHF.

The table lists this clone with a count of one. This sequence joins TRBV19 and TRBJ1-1, with a tentative D call TRBD1 (6 bases). V lost 6 bases to trimming and J lost 4 bases, with 12 bases between them. The CDR3 sequence is 13 residues long. Germline V lookup: CDR1 LNHDA, CDR2 SQIVND (reference sequence). CDR3 nucleotide sequence: TGTGCCAGTAGACCCGGACAGAGCACTGAAGCTTTCTTT. Translated, it gives CASRPGQSTEAFF.

The chain has TRBV5-1 and TRBJ2-3; no firm D call. Germline CDR1 reads SGHRS; CDR2 reads YFSETQ. Between the trimmed V and J ends, which lost 0 bases and 1 base, there was a span of 9 bases. This CDR3 spans 15 amino acids. CDR3 in DNA: TGCGCCAGCAGCTTGGAAGTCCGGGGCACAGATACGCAGTATTTT. Its protein product is CASSLEVRGTDTQYF.

The chain recombines TRBV1 with TRBJ2-7; the D segment call TRBD1 is taken from the table without a DNA check. TRBV1 is reported as a pseudogene. The CDR3 covers 11 residues. Here the CDR3 DNA reads TGCACCAGTCGGGACAGCTACGAGCAGTACGTC. Amino acid sequence: CTSRDSYEQYV.

The rearrangement joins TRBV14 to TRBJ2-5; 8 nucleotides line up with TRBD2. J gave up 1 base and V 4 bases, and 8 bases lay outside the gene matches. The CDR3 consists of 16 residues. The germline CDR1 and CDR2 sequences are SGHDN and FVKESK. Written as DNA, the CDR3 is TGTGCCAGCAGCCTAGGACTAGCCTGGACCCAAGAGACCCAGTACTTC. It encodes CASSLGLAWTQETQYF.